The sequence of this T cell receptor beta chain was determined in a study of cytomegalovirus exposure and HLA in healthy donors (dated by TCRdb to 2015 to 2018). About the full investigation: According to an earlier analysis of a few hundred of the donors, roughly 180 million T cells yielded over 90 million unique TCR beta sequences and approximately 280 Gb of sequence data. Class I and class II HLA loci were covered by the typing at four-digit resolution. An earlier analysis of several hundred of the donors applied high-throughput TCR beta sequencing to assess whether each TCR beta V gene segment acted as functional or pseudogenic. The study combined high-throughput TCR immunosequencing, statistical association of individual TCRs with disease status, and machine learning to predict cytomegalovirus infection status. About 310 gigabases of sequencing data and approximately 85 million unique TCR sequences were included in an early release covering several hundred HLA-typed donors. Along with the approximately 600-subject first cohort, a separate validation cohort of over a hundred different subjects was used. A later genetic analysis took genome-wide SNP genotypes for about 55% of the 666 donors and used that subset as a discovery cohort. The aim of the study was to test whether cataloging public T cell receptors could identify signatures of past pathogen exposure. The study profiled the T cell repertoires of approximately 700 subjects by immunosequencing and related them to cytomegalovirus serostatus. On average, around 230,000 unique TCR beta nucleotide sequences were sequenced per donor among 350 to 400 genotyped donors of the cohort, with 15% to 20% of those sequences being non-productive. Rather than drawing on any new phenotypic data, the later analysis identified candidate immune exposures from TCR beta sequences and the way those sequences occurred across donors. Donor age, sex, ethnicity and CMV serostatus were collected together with the repertoire data. All discovery cohort repertoires had been generated on a single sequencing platform. Four or five DR-DQ haplotypes were handled as single units for association and clustering because linkage in the cohort was strong. Of the roughly 400 genotyped donors, about 80% fell in the genetic ancestry cluster associated with self-reported Caucasian donors. In a later analysis, previously published TCR beta repertoires from roughly 710 donors were re-analyzed and high-resolution HLA genotyping was added so that TCR occurrence patterns could be studied. Typing coverage differed by locus: A, B, C, DRB1 and DQB1 were typed in roughly 620-630 donors, DQA1 in about 500, DPA1 in roughly 590, and DPB1 in 450 to 480. Results and caveats for the whole study, not just this receptor: In a later analysis, 16,951 TCR beta sequences were associated with specific HLA alleles at a false discovery rate of 0.05. V-gene and J-gene trimming of TCR beta chains was associated with a missense DCLRE1C variant in a later genetic analysis, and the association was replicated in an independent cohort. The sequencing pipeline was judged likely to have produced a cluster of highly shared sequence variants as a technical artifact. The authors suggested that the approach could potentially be generalized to other disease states and immunological phenotypes. Several of the top co-occurrence clusters appeared to be linked to parvovirus B19, influenza, CMV and Epstein-Barr virus, according to a later analysis. Some 15 rarely observed V segments, including chromosome 9 orphons, were excluded from the earlier analysis of some 590 of the donors because counts were too low. Because the 87-base-pair reads could not distinguish some IMGT-functional V segments, including TRBV6-2 and TRBV6-3, those segments were excluded. In both the original and validation cohorts, the classifier was reported to diagnose cytomegalovirus status with high specificity and sensitivity. Sequencing depth was assumed to be roughly uniform across donors in the presence/absence analyses, though that assumption may not hold. In an earlier analysis of more than 450 of the donors, most TCR beta V segments were observed in productive rearrangements about 87% or about 30% of the time, broadly matching IMGT annotations. CMV serostatus was the only immune exposure information available for the cohort. A further reported finding was that TCR beta sequences accurately predicted the HLA-A and HLA-B alleles for most subjects in the first cohort. Most TCR sequences were observed very rarely across donors, whereas some public TCRs were present in many individuals. In a later analysis, TCR association rates were found to vary across HLA loci, with the most associated TCRs seen for DRB1 alleles and the fewest for HLA-C alleles. According to a later genetic analysis, donors in an Asian-associated ancestry cluster had fewer N-insertions in productive TCRs than the approximately 700-donor mean. This cohort had only TCR beta chains sequenced, and the lack of alpha or paired-chain data limited which features could be detected. A later analysis found that most CMV-associated TCR beta chains appeared HLA-restricted, with HLA associations seemingly driven largely by CMV exposure. The study gave a list of 150 to 200 TCR beta chains associated with cytomegalovirus. A few of the identified cytomegalovirus-associated TCR beta chains were confirmed in vitro to be specific for cytomegalovirus antigens. In a later analysis, HLA-associated TCR beta chains were found to be more clonally expanded and to have lower generation probabilities than equally common non-associated chains. Because some donors lacked HLA typing at each locus, the association tests relied only on the typed subset. Correlated functional status among segregating V segments might reflect linkage disequilibrium, but an unknown experimental factor could not be ruled out. Strong co-occurrence of HLA alleles, especially DR and DQ, made assigning TCR associations to individual alleles difficult.

The cohort comprised 666 healthy bone marrow donors. At the time of sampling, every cohort member was nominally healthy, though immune exposures that went unrecorded were likely present. The donor tested CMV seronegative and was one of the 352 seronegative cohort members. Each donor provided a peripheral blood sample, and peripheral blood mononuclear cells were used for TCR beta sequencing. The Qiagen DNeasy Blood Extraction Kit was used to extract genomic DNA from the blood cell samples. The CDR3 measures 16 amino acids from cysteine to phenylalanine. Only the CDR3 portion is preserved as DNA: 48 bases, with reading frame beginning at the first base. The junction carries 19 bases between V and J, which are trimmed by 3 bases and 5 bases respectively. The germline V gene (reference sequence) provides CDR1 MNHEY and CDR2 SMNVEV. Concerning this clone: Its antigen specificity is not known. Per-nucleotide qualities are absent, and no much larger clonotype sits a single base away.

The method was the immunoSEQ multiplex PCR assay. The multiplex PCR relied on a mix of 60 forward primers for TCR Vbeta segments and 13 reverse primers for TCR Jbeta segments. The CDR3 region of rearranged TCR beta genes was amplified from genomic DNA with a multiplex PCR assay. The Illumina HiSeq System was used to sequence the amplified TCR beta libraries as 87-base-pair reads. As for how the authors treated the data: In a later analysis, roughly 80 million unique TCR beta chains were counted across the roughly 700 repertoires, and roughly 11 million of these chains were shared by at least two donors. Raw reads were error-corrected and collapsed into unique sequences with a nearest-neighbor algorithm that merged closely related sequences to remove PCR and sequencing errors. CDR3 sequences were aligned to IMGT reference sequences to assign V, D and J gene segments. For a sequence to be retained, a match of at least six nucleotides was required to both a V gene segment and a J gene segment. A rearrangement counted as productive if the CDR3 had no stop codons and remained in frame with V and J, and every other rearrangement counted as non-productive. CDR3 was defined according to IMGT convention as the region running from the second conserved V-encoded cysteine to the conserved J-encoded phenylalanine. The earlier analysis of roughly 590 of the donors excluded sequences that lacked an unambiguous match to a single V gene segment. An earlier analysis of roughly 590 of the donors called V segments functional above 56.7% productive rearrangements and segregating when the between-donor standard deviation exceeded 5%. To diagnose cytomegalovirus status from the catalog of TCR beta chain sequences, a statistical classification framework was built. In a later analysis, V and J genes were assigned by comparing TCR nucleotide sequences against IMGT/GENE-DB human TR gene sequences. Using the TCRdist pipeline, a later analysis assigned CDR3 sequences along with most-parsimonious VDJ recombination scenarios. A later analysis defined each TCR beta chain by its CDR3 amino acid sequence plus V-gene family, and excluded reads lacking a unique V-gene family. As a way to deal with suspected cross-contamination and a sequencing artifact, a later analysis dropped 592 nucleotide sequences that were highly shared and had low generation probability. In a later analysis, a clonal expansion index for each public chain was calculated from normalized within-repertoire ranks of inferred template counts. In a later analysis, generation probabilities were computed using a VDJ recombination model fitted to out-of-frame rearrangements, and the results were checked against IGoR. Hypergeometric tests were used in a later analysis to score TCR-TCR, TCR-HLA and TCR-CMV co-occurrence, with a repertoire-size bias correction applied to the TCR pairs. A later analysis estimated false discovery rates by permuting HLA or CMV assignments 20 times. In a later analysis, co-occurring TCRs were grouped using DBSCAN, with TCRdist sequence similarity added in when clustering inside HLA-allele-positive subsets. Co-occurrence clustering excluded repertoires with fewer than 30,000 or more than 120,000 public chains, plus five with anomalous nucleotide sharing. The source is immuneACCESS, and TCRdb retained only in-frame sequences with V and J called. Part of the clones is not carried over; for the studies checked, unresolved V genes explain less than half of this, and the remainder is unexplained. Clonal size and the V and J genes are those of that table, whereas D and trimming came from the DNA. The sample has about 140,000 clones on record, 75% to 80% of them singletons. 4.9% of the sample lies in the top ten.

Sequenced material: PBMCs. The clonotype comes from a woman aged 45-60 years in good health and CMV-seronegative. This sequence uses TRBV27 and TRBJ1-1, with TRBD1 tentatively as D gene (5 bases match). The bases are TGTGCCAGCAGTTTTGGTCAGGGTTCTTGGCGTACTGAAGCTTTCTTT. The resulting protein is CASSFGQGSWRTEAFF.